Listed here are 27 T cell receptor beta chains from one sample, sequenced in a study of OX40 agonist ivuxolimab in advanced cancers. The protocol was immunoSEQ multiplex PCR, while the TCRdb copy is restricted to in-frame clones and leaves out a portion. The sample has roughly 64,000 clones, roughly 80% seen once. The specimen comprised CD4+ or CD8+ T cells sorted from blood, sampled in a trial of the OX40 agonist ivuxolimab. All receptors derive from an adult with an advanced solid tumor such as melanoma, head and neck, liver or kidney cancer.

This clone was detected once. This chain's CDR3 is CASSPPAGDGYTF. The CDR3, as DNA: TGTGCCAGCTCACCACCGGCAGGAGATGGCTACACCTTC. The rearrangement links TRBV18 to TRBJ1-2; unclear D gene. Per germline, CDR1 KGHSH and CDR2 LQKENI. The CDR3 is 13 amino acids. V was shortened by 0 bases and J by 6 bases, with 8 bases between the two germline ends.

This chain joins TRBV19 and TRBJ2-7; 8 bases agree with TRBD1. The germline V gene has CDR1 LNHDA and CDR2 SQIVND (reference sequence). There are 14 residues in the CDR3. Unmatched junction bases numbered 8, after V lost 3 bases and J lost 7 bases. The CDR3 DNA reads TGTGCCAGTAGTATGATGGCAGGGGGCGAGGAGCAGTACTTC. Protein sequence: CASSMMAGGEEQYF.

J is TRBJ2-7 and V is TRBV2; D unclear. The germline V gene has CDR1 SNHLY and CDR2 FYNNEI. The CDR3 covers 14 residues. With 2 bases removed from V and 2 bases from J, the gap between germline ends came to 10 bases. The CDR3 sequence: CASSETSTPYEQYF. The CDR3 region has the DNA TGTGCCAGCAGTGAAACCTCGACCCCCTACGAGCAGTACTTC.

V gene TRBV5-1 combines with J gene TRBJ1-2; TRBD1 agrees at 9 bases. The CDR3 is 14 residues long. Per the germline V gene, CDR1 is SGHRS and CDR2 is YFSETQ. The ends lost 6 bases at V and 4 bases at J; junction bases unmatched: 7. The CDR3 sequence: CASKGDRVGYGYTF. In DNA, the CDR3 is TGCGCCAGCAAAGGGGACAGGGTGGGCTATGGCTACACCTTC.

The chain links TRBV10-3 to TRBJ1-1; 8 bases line up with TRBD1. Unmatched junction bases numbered 1, after V lost 6 bases and J lost 1 base. This CDR3 contains 13 residues. CDR1 and CDR2 (germline): ENHRY, SYGVKD. The CDR3 DNA is TGTGCCATCAGAGGGACAGGGAACACTGAAGCTTTCTTT. As protein: CAIRGTGNTEAFF.

The rearrangement joins TRBV6-5 to TRBJ1-1, with D possibly TRBD1 on 5 matching bases. This CDR3 contains 16 residues. Germline V gene lookup returns CDR1 MNHEY and CDR2 SVGAGI. V shed 0 bases and J shed 5 bases, with 16 bases lying between them. The CDR3 DNA is TGTGCCAGCAGTTACTCTAGTTCTGGGGGTGAGACTGAAGCTTTCTTT. This encodes CASSYSSSGGETEAFF.

The rearrangement links TRBV6-1 to TRBJ2-7; 7 bases map to TRBD2. Germline CDR1 is MNHNS and CDR2 is SASEGT. V dropped 2 bases and J dropped 1; count of bases not matched to a gene: 5. The CDR3 extends over 15 amino acids. The CDR3 sequence: CASSEPGRWSYEQYF. The CDR3 bases are TGTGCCAGCAGTGAACCCGGGAGGTGGTCCTACGAGCAGTACTTC.

The V call is TRBV5-4, the J call TRBJ1-1, with no clear D. V was shortened by 0 bases and J by 1 base, with 13 bases between the two germline ends. This CDR3 region has 16 residues. Germline lookup yields CDR1 SGHNT and CDR2 YYREEE (reference sequence). DNA of the CDR3: TGTGCCAGCAGCTTGGGGCGGACTCAAAAGAACACTGAAGCTTTCTTT. This translates into CASSLGRTQKNTEAFF.

The V gene is TRBV29-1, the J gene TRBJ1-2; D is perhaps TRBD1 (5 bases). Germline-derived CDR1 and CDR2 are SQVTM and ANQGSEA. The CDR3 is made up of 13 amino acids. V lost 3 bases and J 5 bases, leaving 13 bases between the germline ends. CDR3 loop: CSVETADSYGYTF. CDR3 coding DNA: TGCAGCGTTGAGACAGCGGATTCGTATGGCTACACCTTC. The whole variable domain, remainder taken from reference TRBV29-1 and TRBJ1-2, is SAVISQKPSRDICQRGTSLTIQCQVDSQVTMMFWYRQQPGQSLTLIATANQGSEATYESGFVIDKFPISRPNLTFSTLTVSNMSPEDSSIYLCSVETADSYGYTFGSGTRLTVV.

V and J are TRBV5-8 and TRBJ1-2; D remains ambiguous. CDR1 is SGHTS and CDR2 is YDEGEE in the germline V gene. The CDR3 has 13 residues. With 0 bases removed from V and 1 base from J, the gap between germline ends came to 4 bases. The CDR3 loop reads CASSLGSNYGYTF. CDR3 sequence (DNA): TGTGCCAGCAGCTTGGGCAGTAACTATGGCTACACCTTC.

The chain uses TRBV11-1 and TRBJ2-1, with D possibly matching TRBD2 (5 bases). Germline-derived CDR1 and CDR2 are SGHAT and FQDESV (reference sequence). With 2 bases removed from V and 0 bases from J, the gap between germline ends came to 11 bases. The length of the CDR3 is 16 residues. The CDR3 protein is CASSLRGLSSYNEQFF. Here the CDR3 DNA reads TGTGCCAGCAGCTTACGCGGGCTGAGCTCCTACAATGAGCAGTTCTTC.

This chain uses TRBV11-2 with TRBJ2-3, with D perhaps TRBD1 (5 bases). The CDR3 contains 18 residues. Germline assignment: CDR1 SGHAT and CDR2 FQNNGV. V gave up 2 bases and J gave up 3 bases, with 21 bases separating them. This chain's CDR3 is CASSLHIAGRQLTDTQYF. The CDR3, as DNA: TGTGCCAGCAGCTTACACATCGCCGGTAGACAGTTGACAGATACGCAGTATTTT.

The V call is TRBV7-2, the J call TRBJ1-5, with TRBD1 matching 7 bases. This CDR3 is 15 amino acids long. The germline V gene has CDR1 SGHTA and CDR2 FQGNSA. With 5 bases clipped from V and 4 bases from J, the junction kept 8 bases outside the gene matches. CDR3 loop: CASSLTGTENQPQHF. CDR3 in DNA: TGTGCCAGCAGCCTTACCGGGACAGAGAATCAGCCCCAGCATTTT.

The V and J genes are TRBV9 and TRBJ1-6; possibly TRBD1 for D (5 bases). V was clipped by 0 bases and J by 6 bases, with 13 bases between them. The CDR3 totals 16 residues. CDR1 SGDLS and CDR2 YYNGEE come from the germline V gene. CDR3 coding DNA: TGTGCCAGCAGCGTAGGAGAGGGGAGACCTAATTCACCCCTCCACTTT. It is translated as CASSVGEGRPNSPLHF.

The chain links TRBV18 to TRBJ2-7; TRBD2 matches 11 bases. In germline, CDR1 is KGHSH, CDR2 LQKENI. The CDR3 spans 16 residues. Trimming removed 3 bases from V and 3 bases from J; junction bases left unmatched: 7. This CDR3 is CASSPVDLAGGYEQYF. In DNA, the CDR3 is TGTGCCAGCTCACCTGTCGATCTAGCGGGAGGCTACGAGCAGTACTTC.

The rearrangement uses TRBV5-4 and TRBJ1-3; TRBD1 agrees at 7 bases. Germline assignment: CDR1 SGHNT and CDR2 YYREEE (reference sequence). J gave up 6 bases and V 3 bases, and 9 bases lay outside the gene matches. The CDR3 length is 15 residues. DNA for the CDR3: TGTGCCAGCAGCTCACGGACAGGCGGCGTAAACACCATATATTTT. Translated: CASSSRTGGVNTIYF.

The chain couples TRBV2 to TRBJ2-6; TRBD1 or TRBD2 may be the D gene (5 bases each). The CDR3 sequence is 17 residues long. Per the germline V gene, CDR1 is SNHLY and CDR2 is FYNNEI. The V gene lost 8 bases and the J gene lost 0 bases, with 17 bases spanning the gap. CDR3 sequence (DNA): TGTGCCAGCCCTCACGGGGCGGTAAGCTCTGGGGCCAACGTCCTGACTTTC. Translated: CASPHGAVSSGANVLTF.

The chain combines TRBV5-1 with TRBJ2-7; 12 bases map to TRBD2. The CDR3 extends over 13 amino acids. Unmatched junction bases numbered 2, after V lost 5 bases and J lost 5 bases. Germline V gene sequence: CDR1 SGHRS, CDR2 YFSETQ. The CDR3 loop is CASSPSGGDEQYF. The CDR3 DNA is TGCGCCAGCAGTCCTAGCGGGGGGGACGAGCAGTACTTC.

The CDR3 DNA is TGTGCCAGCAGCCTAGCGGGAGTTGCCAAAAACATTCAGTACTTC. Residues: CASSLAGVAKNIQYF. The rearrangement uses TRBV14 and TRBJ2-4; TRBD2 matches 9 bases. CDR1 and CDR2 from the germline V gene are SGHDN and FVKESK. V was pared by 4 bases and J by 1 base, with 2 bases of the junction left unmatched. The CDR3 totals 15 residues.

V usage is TRBV18 and J usage is TRBJ2-7; 10 nucleotides agree with TRBD1. This CDR3 comprises 15 residues. From germline, CDR1 is KGHSH and CDR2 LQKENI. The junction had 10 bases not matched to a gene; V was cut back by 5 bases and J by 6 bases. CDR3 residues: CASSLTGTGASEQYF. CDR3 DNA: TGTGCCAGCTCATTAACCGGGACAGGGGCCTCCGAGCAGTACTTC.

The genes are TRBV11-2 and TRBJ1-1; unclear D gene. This CDR3 region has 14 residues. Germline CDR1 and CDR2: SGHAT and FQNNGV. The ends were cut back, 5 bases at V and 1 base at J, with 11 bases in the middle. The CDR3 DNA is TGTGCCAGCAGCAGTACAAGAAAGAACACTGAAGCTTTCTTT. It translates to CASSSTRKNTEAFF.

The J gene is TRBJ1-2, the V gene TRBV19, with 7 bases fitting TRBD1. Losses at the gene ends were 7 bases for V and 1 base for J; bases not matched to a gene: 12. The length of the CDR3 is 16 residues. The germline gives CDR1 LNHDA, CDR2 SQIVND (reference sequence). CDR3 bases: TGTGCCAGTACGCCGGGACAGAGAATGCTTAACTATGGCTACACCTTC. Its translation: CASTPGQRMLNYGYTF. Based on the CDR3 plus reference TRBV19 and TRBJ1-2, the full variable domain is DGGITQSPKYLFRKEGQNVTLSCEQNLNHDAMYWYRQDPGQGLRLIYYSQIVNDFQKGDIAEGYSVSREKKESFPLTVTSAQKNPTAFYLCASTPGQRMLNYGYTFGSGTRLTVV.

This chain connects TRBV6-1 to TRBJ2-1; TRBD2 aligns across 7 bases. With 2 bases clipped from V and 7 bases from J, the junction kept 8 bases outside the gene matches. Germline assignment: CDR1 MNHNS and CDR2 SASEGT. The length of the CDR3 is 15 residues. The CDR3: CASSESGAPRNEQFF. Here the CDR3 DNA reads TGTGCCAGCAGTGAAAGCGGGGCCCCTAGGAATGAGCAGTTCTTC.

J is TRBJ2-5 and V is TRBV4-1; possibly TRBD1 or TRBD2 for D (5 bases each). Per germline, CDR1 MGHRA and CDR2 YSYEKL. The ends were cut back, 2 bases at V and 2 bases at J, with 15 bases in the middle. The CDR3 extends over 16 amino acids. The CDR3 coding sequence is TGCGCCAGCAGCCAACCAGAGGTGGGGGTTCAAGAGACCCAGTACTTC. It yields the protein CASSQPEVGVQETQYF.

The rearrangement joins TRBV2 to TRBJ1-6, with D perhaps TRBD1 (5 bases). Trimming removed 10 bases at V and 8 bases at J, with 24 bases between. CDR3 size: 16 residues. Germline CDR1 is SNHLY and CDR2 is FYNNEI. The CDR3 loop is CAIPFSGNGGDSPLHF. The CDR3 coding sequence is TGTGCCATACCGTTTTCAGGGAATGGGGGAGATTCACCCCTCCACTTT. The full variable domain, rest sourced from reference TRBV2 and TRBJ1-6, is EPEVTQTPSHQVTQMGQEVILRCVPISNHLYFYWYRQILGQKVEFLVSFYNNEISEKSEIFDDQFSVERPDGSNFTLKIRSTKLEDSAMYFCAIPFSGNGGDSPLHFGNGTRLTVT.

The J gene is TRBJ2-1, the V gene TRBV5-4; 11 bases map to TRBD2. The V gene end was trimmed by 1 base and the J gene end by 2 bases; junction bases not matched to a gene: 2. Looked up from germline, CDR1 is SGHNT and CDR2 is YYREEE (reference sequence). This CDR3 contains 16 residues. In nucleotides, the CDR3 is TGTGCCAGCAGCTTGCTTAGCGGGGGGGCCTACAATGAGCAGTTCTTC. Protein product: CASSLLSGGAYNEQFF.

On this clone itself: This CDR3 is also generated by other DNA sequences in the sample. The chain has TRBV6-6 and TRBJ2-5; TRBD2 aligns across 12 bases. The CDR3 is 16 residues long. Germline values: CDR1 MNHNY, CDR2 SVGAGI (reference sequence). With V trimmed by 4 bases and J by 5 bases, 8 bases remained unmatched. DNA for the CDR3: TGTGCCAGCAGTTCCACTTGGACTAGCGGGGTGGAGACCCAGTACTTC. This gives the protein CASSSTWTSGVETQYF.